This T cell receptor beta chain emerged from a study of blood T cell repertoires in COVID-19. Trimming shortened V by 3 bases and J by 9 bases, and 23 bases separated the two germline ends. The germline gives CDR1 SGDLS, CDR2 YYNGEE. The CDR3 totals 16 residues. The repertoire was sequenced with immunoSEQ multiplex PCR; TCRdb's copy has only in-frame clones and lacks some. The sample lists around 200,000 clones, about 84% seen once, with around 7.4% in the top ten. The sequenced sample consisted of PBMCs or T cells enriched from blood (not recorded which). The sequence was collected from a woman aged 40 to 50 with acute COVID-19. The V and J genes are TRBV9 and TRBJ2-3, with a possible D match to TRBD2 (5 bases). Written as DNA, the CDR3 is TGTGCCAGCAGCGCCTCCGGGGATAATCACATAGGGACGCAGTATTTT. Amino acids: CASSASGDNHIGTQYF.